The 29 T cell receptor beta chains below were found in one sample sequenced in a study of T-cell memory formation after mild COVID-19. TCRdb re-analysed the 5' RACE reads in MiXCR, keeping a single row per CDR3 protein. The sample has around 90,000 distinct CDR3 sequences; around 16% are singletons. Sequenced: PBMCs or a T cell subset sorted from them (not recorded which). Receptors originate from a man aged 18 to 29 who had mild COVID-19 (a few samples of this study predate the infection). Cell type and time point are not known.

The J gene is TRBJ2-1, the V gene TRBV7-9; 7 bases are a match to TRBD2. The V gene end was trimmed by 4 bases and the J gene end by 5 bases; junction bases not matched to a gene: 8. The CDR3 is 15 residues long. CDR1 and CDR2 (germline): SEHNR, FQNEAQ (reference sequence). The CDR3 here is CASSYLSGTHNEQFF. CDR3 DNA: TGTGCCAGCAGCTACCTCAGCGGGACCCACAATGAGCAGTTCTTC. The full variable domain, its missing parts supplied by reference TRBV7-9 and TRBJ2-1, is DTGVSQNPRHKITKRGQNVTFRCDPISEHNRLYWYRQTLGQGPEFLTYFQNEAQLEKSRLLSDRFSAERPKGSFSTLEIQRTEQGDSAMYLCASSYLSGTHNEQFFGPGTRLTVL.

The DNA of the CDR3 is TGTGCCAGCAGTTTAGCTTTCCGCTCTGGAAACACCATATATTTT. Translation gives CASSLAFRSGNTIYF. V gene TRBV12-3 or TRBV12-4 combines with J gene TRBJ1-3; D is unresolved. With 0 bases removed from V and 0 bases from J, the gap between germline ends came to 6 bases. CDR3 length: 15 amino acids.

This clonotype was detected only a few times. This chain joins TRBV3-1 and TRBJ2-1, with 10 positions matching TRBD1. The V gene end was trimmed by 3 bases and the J gene end by 9 bases; junction bases not matched to a gene: 8. The CDR3 totals 15 residues. The germline V gene encodes CDR1 LGHDT and CDR2 YNNKEL (reference sequence). The chain's CDR3 is CASSQGDRGVVEQFF. The CDR3 nucleotides are TGTGCCAGCAGCCAGGGGGACAGGGGAGTGGTTGAGCAGTTCTTC.

The chain carries TRBV4-2 and TRBJ2-2, with 8 bases aligning to TRBD1. The ends lost 1 base at V and 6 bases at J; junction bases unmatched: 7. Germline assignment: CDR1 LGHNA and CDR2 YNFKEQ. The CDR3 is made up of 16 amino acids. CDR3 sequence (DNA): TGTGCCAGCAGCCAAGTTGGGCAGGGGGCCGCCGGGGAGCTGTTTTTT. It specifies CASSQVGQGAAGELFF.

This clonotype occurred many times. The chain joins TRBV4-1 to TRBJ2-1; tentatively, D is TRBD1 or TRBD2 (5 bases each). The CDR3 is made up of 11 amino acids. Germline V lookup: CDR1 MGHRA, CDR2 YSYEKL. V was clipped by 3 bases and J by 8 bases, with 5 bases between them. CDR3 sequence (DNA): TGCGCCAGCAGCCAGGGGGATGAGCAGTTCTTC. It is translated as CASSQGDEQFF.

This clonotype has a count of ten or more. This rearrangement joins TRBV4-1 to TRBJ1-2, with D uncertain. The germline gives CDR1 MGHRA, CDR2 YSYEKL. Trimming removed 0 bases from V and 8 bases from J, with 19 bases in between. This CDR3 has 16 amino acids. Written as DNA, the CDR3 is TGCGCCAGCAGCCAAGATAATATAAAGGCCGGCCGGGGCTACACCTTC. It encodes CASSQDNIKAGRGYTF.

CDR3 in amino acids: CANYPPTLLAGYNEQFF. The CDR3, as DNA: TGTGCCAACTATCCCCCGACTCTTCTAGCGGGGTACAATGAGCAGTTCTTC. V is TRBV6-1 and J is TRBJ2-1, with TRBD2 matching over 9 bases. J gave up 4 bases and V 10 bases, and 17 bases lay outside the gene matches. CDR1 is MNHNS and CDR2 is SASEGT in the germline V gene. The CDR3 extends over 17 amino acids.

This chain connects TRBV4-1 to TRBJ2-7; TRBD1 agrees at 11 bases. Germline V CDR1 and CDR2: MGHRA, YSYEKL. The CDR3 length is 16 residues. With 1 base clipped from V and 7 bases from J, the junction kept 9 bases outside the gene matches. CDR3 DNA sequence: TGCGCCAGCAGCCAAGTGGGACGGGACAGGGGGTGGGAGCAGTACTTC. Amino acids: CASSQVGRDRGWEQYF.

A few counts support this clonotype. At one end, the junction sequence differs from germline, possibly due to a read error. The rearrangement joins TRBV5-1 to TRBJ2-3, with D perhaps matching TRBD2 (6 bases). The CDR3 is 14 amino acids. Germline-derived CDR1 and CDR2 are SGHRS and YFSETQ. The CDR3, as DNA: TGCGCCAGCAGCTTTCGGGGGAGCACAGGTACGCAGTATTTT. Its translation: CASSFRGSTGTQYF.

This clonotype was seen at least ten times. The chain joins TRBV6-5 to TRBJ2-7; D is possibly TRBD1 (6 bases). With 0 bases removed from V and 2 bases from J, the gap between germline ends came to 11 bases. Looked up from germline, CDR1 is MNHEY and CDR2 is SVGAGI. The CDR3 spans 15 residues. CDR3 residues: CASSYSLDSAYEQYF. CDR3 nucleotides: TGTGCCAGCAGTTACTCCCTGGACAGCGCCTACGAGCAGTACTTC.

In DNA form, the CDR3 reads TGTGCCGGCCAGACTAGCGGGGGCCGAAAAGAGACCCAGTACTTC. Protein product: CAGQTSGGRKETQYF. The V call is TRBV6-2 or TRBV6-3, the J call TRBJ2-5, with 12 bases that match TRBD2. Germline V gene sequence: CDR1 MNHEY, CDR2 SVGEGT. The CDR3 extends over 15 amino acids. J gave up 3 bases and V 11 bases, and 10 bases lay outside the gene matches.

This clonotype was counted once. This chain connects TRBV4-3 to TRBJ2-7; 7 nucleotides match TRBD1. Germline V gives CDR1 LGHNA, CDR2 YSLEER. J gave up 2 bases and V 0 bases, and 10 bases lay outside the gene matches. The length of the CDR3 is 17 residues. CDR3 bases: TGCGCCAGCAGCCAAGAAACTGACAGGGCGAGCGCCTACGAGCAGTACTTC. Translation: CASSQETDRASAYEQYF.

A few counts support this clonotype. The J gene is TRBJ2-3, the V gene TRBV4-2; 13 positions match TRBD2. The germline CDR1 and CDR2 sequences are LGHNA and YNFKEQ. The CDR3 contains 17 residues. With 1 base clipped from V and 4 bases from J, the junction kept 5 bases outside the gene matches. The CDR3: CASSQVTSGGEADTQYF. CDR3 sequence (DNA): TGTGCCAGCAGCCAAGTAACTAGCGGGGGGGAAGCAGATACGCAGTATTTT.

This clonotype was found a few times. The rearrangement joins TRBV7-6 to TRBJ2-2; no clear D gene. The CDR3 covers 15 residues. Trimming shortened V by 7 bases and J by 0 bases, and 12 bases separated the two germline ends. Germline loops: CDR1 SGHVS, CDR2 FNYEAQ. The CDR3: CASKAGASNTGELFF. The CDR3 DNA follows: TGTGCCAGCAAAGCAGGCGCCTCGAACACCGGGGAGCTGTTTTTT.

This clonotype came up once. V and J are TRBV14 and TRBJ1-2; no clear D gene. The CDR3 is 14 residues long. Germline V gene lookup returns CDR1 SGHDN and CDR2 FVKESK. The germline V and J ends were trimmed by 0 bases and 4 bases, with 9 bases remaining between them. The CDR3 is CASSQDADLYGYTF. In DNA form, the CDR3 reads TGTGCCAGCAGCCAAGATGCCGATCTCTATGGCTACACCTTC.

The chain uses TRBV27 and TRBJ1-1; no clear D gene. CDR1 and CDR2 from the germline V gene are MNHEY and SMNVEV (reference sequence). The V and J ends lost 0 bases and 4 bases respectively, with 6 bases between them. This CDR3 comprises 13 residues. The CDR3 DNA follows: TGTGCCAGCAGTTTATCAGGGCCCACTGAAGCTTTCTTT. It translates to CASSLSGPTEAFF.

The chain carries TRBV12-3 or TRBV12-4 and TRBJ1-1; 8 bases are a match to TRBD1. The CDR3 runs to 16 residues. Unmatched junction bases numbered 10, after V lost 6 bases and J lost 1 base. This CDR3 reads CASRTGTGWENTEAFF. The CDR3 nucleotides are TGTGCCAGCAGAACCGGGACAGGTTGGGAGAACACTGAAGCTTTCTTT.

The chain links TRBV27 to TRBJ2-7, with 7 nucleotides matching TRBD1. Germline lookup yields CDR1 MNHEY and CDR2 SMNVEV (reference sequence). The CDR3 sequence is 14 residues long. The ends lost 6 bases at V and 3 bases at J; junction bases unmatched: 8. CDR3 protein: CASRGFHRGYEQYF. DNA of the CDR3: TGTGCCAGCAGGGGCTTTCACAGGGGCTACGAGCAGTACTTC.

The chain employs TRBV7-9 and TRBJ2-7; 7 bases line up with TRBD1. Germline assignment: CDR1 SEHNR and CDR2 FQNEAQ (reference sequence). This CDR3 region has 16 residues. The trim removed 2 bases at V and 3 bases at J, leaving 10 bases unmatched. The CDR3, as DNA: TGTGCCAGCAGCTTAAGCCCGGGTAGGACAGGCTACGAGCAGTACTTC. Translated, it gives CASSLSPGRTGYEQYF. Variable domain in full (rest from reference TRBV7-9 and TRBJ2-7): DTGVSQNPRHKITKRGQNVTFRCDPISEHNRLYWYRQTLGQGPEFLTYFQNEAQLEKSRLLSDRFSAERPKGSFSTLEIQRTEQGDSAMYLCASSLSPGRTGYEQYFGPGTRLTVT.

This clonotype has only a few counts. V is TRBV19 and J is TRBJ1-2; 7 nucleotides line up with TRBD1. The V gene's germline CDR1 is LNHDA and CDR2 SQIVND (reference sequence). The CDR3 loop spans 17 amino acids. Trimming cost V 5 bases and J 4 bases; bases outside gene matches: 16. CDR3 nucleotides: TGTGCCAGTAGTCCAGGGCCCCGACAGGGATTCAGCTATGGCTACACCTTC. It translates to CASSPGPRQGFSYGYTF. Full variable domain (rest looked up from reference TRBV19 and TRBJ1-2): DGGITQSPKYLFRKEGQNVTLSCEQNLNHDAMYWYRQDPGQGLRLIYYSQIVNDFQKGDIAEGYSVSREKKESFPLTVTSAQKNPTAFYLCASSPGPRQGFSYGYTFGSGTRLTVV.

This clonotype was counted a few times. The chain is built from TRBV4-1 and TRBJ2-2; 7 positions agree with TRBD1. The ends lost 3 bases at V and 1 base at J; junction bases unmatched: 2. This CDR3 has 15 residues. Germline loops: CDR1 MGHRA, CDR2 YSYEKL. The CDR3 nucleotides are TGCGCCAGCAGCCACTACAGGGGGAACACCGGGGAGCTGTTTTTT. Amino acid sequence: CASSHYRGNTGELFF.

The CDR3 bases are TGCGCCAGCAGCCAAGATCCGAGCTATGAGCAGTTCTTC. It translates to CASSQDPSYEQFF. The chain links TRBV4-1 to TRBJ2-1; no clear D. The CDR3 is made up of 13 amino acids. Trimming took 0 bases from V and 8 from J, leaving 8 bases between them. Per the germline V gene, CDR1 is MGHRA and CDR2 is YSYEKL.

This clonotype appeared a few times. The chain employs TRBV27 and TRBJ1-2; D may be TRBD1 (5 bases). V lost 5 bases, J lost 6 bases, and 13 bases lay in between. Germline-derived CDR1 and CDR2 are MNHEY and SMNVEV (reference sequence). The CDR3 loop spans 13 amino acids. The CDR3 is CASSPSGFDGYTF. Here the CDR3 DNA reads TGTGCCAGCAGTCCCTCAGGGTTCGATGGCTACACCTTC.

The DNA of the CDR3 is TGCGCCAGCAGCCAAGGAGTACAGGGAAACACTGAAGCTTTCTTT. Translation: CASSQGVQGNTEAFF. The chain uses TRBV4-1 and TRBJ1-1; tentatively, D is TRBD1 (6 bases). The V end lost 1 base, the J end lost 2 bases, and 11 bases lay between the germline ends. The CDR3 runs 15 residues. The germline gives CDR1 MGHRA, CDR2 YSYEKL.

This clonotype was counted between two and nine times. The rearrangement uses TRBV20-1 and TRBJ2-5; 10 bases fit TRBD2. The CDR3 totals 18 residues. CDR1 DFQATT and CDR2 SNEGSKA come from the germline V gene (reference sequence). The junction had 12 bases not matched to a gene; V was cut back by 1 base and J by 1 base. CDR3 sequence: CSARGQGSLAGIQETQYF. In nucleotides, the CDR3 is TGCAGTGCTAGAGGTCAGGGGTCACTAGCGGGGATCCAAGAGACCCAGTACTTC.

The chain carries TRBV4-3 and TRBJ1-2; tentatively, D is TRBD1 (6 bases). CDR1 is LGHNA and CDR2 is YSLEER in the germline V gene. CDR3 length: 13 residues. Trimming took 6 bases from V and 4 from J, leaving 12 bases between them. Here the CDR3 reads CASRLTGTYGYTF. Written as DNA, the CDR3 is TGCGCCAGCAGACTGACAGGAACCTATGGCTACACCTTC.

The chain is built from TRBV7-6 and TRBJ2-2; 7 positions match TRBD1. The trim removed 5 bases at V and 3 bases at J, leaving 9 bases unmatched. The CDR3 is 16 residues long. The V gene's germline CDR1 is SGHVS and CDR2 FNYEAQ. CDR3 bases: TGTGCCAGCAGCCCCGCACAGGGGCCGTACACCGGGGAGCTGTTTTTT. Protein sequence: CASSPAQGPYTGELFF.

There are a few counts of this clonotype. The V gene is TRBV27, the J gene TRBJ2-2; no clear D gene. This CDR3 is built from 14 residues. V was pared by 5 bases and J by 4 bases, with 11 bases between. CDR1 is MNHEY and CDR2 is SMNVEV in the germline V gene (reference sequence). CDR3 in amino acids: CASSPRRFTGELFF. In nucleotides, the CDR3 is TGTGCCAGCAGTCCACGGAGATTCACCGGGGAGCTGTTTTTT.

This clonotype was found a few times. The chain has TRBV20-1 and TRBJ2-5; TRBD2 might be the D (6 bases). Trimming pared 3 bases from V and 0 bases from J, leaving 11 bases between. There are 14 residues in the CDR3. Germline V lookup: CDR1 DFQATT, CDR2 SNEGSKA (reference sequence). In nucleotides, the CDR3 is TGCAGTGCTAGGAGGGGACTGGACCAAGAGACCCAGTACTTC. Translated, it gives CSARRGLDQETQYF.